These 5 T cell receptor beta chains originate from one sample sequenced in a study of cytomegalovirus exposure and HLA in healthy donors. Amplification used 60 Vbeta primers and 13 Jbeta primers. The protocol was immunoSEQ multiplex PCR, while the TCRdb copy is restricted to in-frame clones and leaves out a portion. The sample lists over 110,000 clones, just under 85% occurring once. Sequenced input: PBMCs. These receptors all stem from a woman aged 60-70 years in good health and CMV-seropositive.

The chain joins TRBV4-1 to TRBJ2-7, with a possible D match to TRBD2 (6 bases). The germline V gene encodes CDR1 MGHRA and CDR2 YSYEKL. This CDR3 contains 15 residues. Between the trimmed V and J ends, which lost 0 bases and 4 bases, there was a span of 13 bases. The CDR3 region is CASSQEGAGIYEQYF. The CDR3 DNA is TGCGCCAGCAGCCAAGAGGGTGCGGGGATATACGAGCAGTACTTC.

The chain is built from TRBV9 and TRBJ2-2; D gene ambiguous. There are 19 residues in the CDR3. The germline V gene encodes CDR1 SGDLS and CDR2 YYNGEE. V gave up 1 base and J gave up 0 bases, with 19 bases separating them. The CDR3 is CASSVPRPAADSNTGELFF. CDR3 coding DNA: TGTGCCAGCAGCGTACCGAGGCCCGCTGCCGATTCGAACACCGGGGAGCTGTTTTTT. Supplemented by reference TRBV9 and TRBJ2-2, the full variable domain reads DSGVTQTPKHLITATGQRVTLRCSPRSGDLSVYWYQQSLDQGLQFLIQYYNGEERAKGNILERFSAQQFPDLHSELNLSSLELGDSALYFCASSVPRPAADSNTGELFFGEGSRLTVL.

J is TRBJ2-6 and V is TRBV19; 8 nucleotides align to TRBD1. This CDR3 contains 14 residues. V was pared by 8 bases and J by 0 bases, with 0 bases of the junction left unmatched. Germline assignment: CDR1 LNHDA and CDR2 SQIVND (reference sequence). Here the CDR3 reads CASGQGSGANVLTF. DNA of the CDR3: TGTGCCAGTGGACAGGGCTCTGGGGCCAACGTCCTGACTTTC.

This rearrangement joins TRBV9 to TRBJ2-1; 8 positions match TRBD2. The V and J ends lost 3 bases and 7 bases, in that order; junction bases with no gene match: 6. The CDR3 sequence is 14 residues long. Looked up from germline, CDR1 is SGDLS and CDR2 is YYNGEE. CDR3 DNA sequence: TGTGCCAGCAGCGCCGGGACTAGTCGGAATGAGCAGTTCTTC. It is translated as CASSAGTSRNEQFF.

The CDR3 spells CASRAEGSQYF. The DNA for the CDR3 is TGTGCCAGCAGAGCGGAGGGCAGTCAGTACTTC. The chain couples TRBV2 to TRBJ2-7; a weak D match, TRBD2 (6 bases). The germline V gene has CDR1 SNHLY and CDR2 FYNNEI. The CDR3 is 11 residues long. Trimming pared 6 bases from V and 10 bases from J, leaving 13 bases between.